The 3 T cell receptor beta chains reported below all come from one sample, sequenced in a study of T cells after yellow fever vaccination. From the 5' RACE reads, TCRdb called clonotypes with MiXCR, one entry per CDR3 protein. The sample gives almost 600,000 distinct CDR3 sequences, approximately 12% of which show up once; over 12% is in the top ten. The specimen comprised PBMCs, sampled on the day of the yellow fever booster vaccination. The receptor source for this set is a young man who received the YFV17D yellow fever vaccine.

V and J are TRBV7-6 and TRBJ2-2; the D is unclear. The ends were cut back, 4 bases at V and 6 bases at J, with 18 bases in the middle. Germline CDR1 reads SGHVS; CDR2 reads FNYEAQ. The length of the CDR3 is 16 residues. CDR3 nucleotides: TGTGCCAGCAGCTCAACATTTGAACAGAAGTCCGGGGAGCTGTTTTTT. The encoded protein is CASSSTFEQKSGELFF. The whole variable domain, filled in from reference TRBV7-6 and TRBJ2-2, reads GAGVSQSPRYKVTKRGQDVALRCDPISGHVSLYWYRQALGQGPEFLTYFNYEAQQDKSGLPNDRFSAERPEGSISTLTIQRTEQRDSAMYRCASSSTFEQKSGELFFGEGSRLTVL.

This clonotype has a count of ten or more. CDR3 in DNA: TGTGCCAGCAGTTCGCTGGCGGATGAGCAGTTCTTC. It encodes CASSSLADEQFF. V is TRBV6-2 or TRBV6-3 and J is TRBJ2-1; D gene uncertain. The CDR3 is made up of 12 amino acids. Germline V gene sequence: CDR1 MNHEY, CDR2 SVGEGT. V lost 4 bases and J 8 bases, leaving 9 bases between the germline ends.

The V call is TRBV20-1, the J call TRBJ2-5; possible D gene TRBD1, 5 bases. Germline V gives CDR1 DFQATT, CDR2 SNEGSKA (reference sequence). The CDR3 runs to 12 residues. Trimming left V 6 bases short and J 2 bases short, with 10 bases between. CDR3 coding DNA: TGCAGTGCCCGAAAGGGGCAAGAGACCCAGTACTTC. This codes for CSARKGQETQYF.